This T cell receptor beta chain was observed in a study of T cells in narcolepsy. About the study: Donors had narcolepsy type 1 or type 2, or were healthy controls. Overall study results and limits: Blood of same and different patients, but not healthy controls, reportedly held recurring autoreactive clonotypes. Comparing one patient's CSF and blood CD4+ clonotypes highlighted HCRT- and TRIB2-specific autoreactive clonotypes. No autoreactive T cell clone sequences appeared in some memory CD4+ repertoires.

The CDR3 sequence is 13 residues long. Looked up from germline, CDR1 is MDHEN and CDR2 is SYDVKM. V was clipped by 5 bases and J by 9 bases; unmatched bases: 7. In regard to this clone: No antigen is known for it.

The data were produced by immunoSEQ multiplex PCR, yet TCRdb's version contains in-frame clones alone and is incomplete. The data show approximately 32,000 clones, 82% seen once. The chain couples TRBV28 to TRBJ1-5; 7 bases line up with TRBD1. The origin of this receptor is a human donor with narcolepsy. The sample consisted of CD45RA- memory CD4+ T cells from PBMCs. CDR3 protein: CASSPGGVRPQHF. The DNA for the CDR3 is TGTGCCAGCAGTCCAGGGGGTGTCCGGCCCCAGCATTTT.